This T cell receptor (beta chain) was retrieved from a study of radiation and T cells in renal cell carcinoma. Study in general: Nephrectomy followed 15 Gy stereotactic body radiation by 4 weeks. Study outcomes and limitations: No pretreatment tumor biopsies were available for baseline clonotypes. Top tumor clonotypes rose in blood 2 weeks post-radiation, then contracted.

The protocol was immunoSEQ multiplex PCR, while the TCRdb copy is restricted to in-frame clones and leaves out a portion. The table shows some 120,000 clones, with about 81% occurring only once. Stated time point: blood 2 weeks post-SBRT. Regarding treatment: 15 Gy SBRT to primary tumor, nephrectomy 4 weeks later. Radiation-treated patients gave blood at baseline, week 2 and week 4. A note on this clone: Antigen unknown. A read error may explain this, as a much larger clone is one base away.

The length of the CDR3 is 13 residues. Germline V gene lookup returns CDR1 SQVTM and CDR2 ANQGSEA. Trimming at V came to 6 bases and at J to 4 bases, leaving 3 bases not matched to a gene. This TCR was recovered from a woman aged 55-69 years with renal cell carcinoma. The chain is built from TRBV29-1 and TRBJ1-5; 10 nucleotides line up with TRBD1. Here the sequenced sample was blood, taken from a patient whose treatment included radiotherapy and nephrectomy. The CDR3 region has the DNA TGCAGCGTGGGACAGGGGAGGAATCAGCCCCAGCATTTT. Encoded protein: CSVGQGRNQPQHF.